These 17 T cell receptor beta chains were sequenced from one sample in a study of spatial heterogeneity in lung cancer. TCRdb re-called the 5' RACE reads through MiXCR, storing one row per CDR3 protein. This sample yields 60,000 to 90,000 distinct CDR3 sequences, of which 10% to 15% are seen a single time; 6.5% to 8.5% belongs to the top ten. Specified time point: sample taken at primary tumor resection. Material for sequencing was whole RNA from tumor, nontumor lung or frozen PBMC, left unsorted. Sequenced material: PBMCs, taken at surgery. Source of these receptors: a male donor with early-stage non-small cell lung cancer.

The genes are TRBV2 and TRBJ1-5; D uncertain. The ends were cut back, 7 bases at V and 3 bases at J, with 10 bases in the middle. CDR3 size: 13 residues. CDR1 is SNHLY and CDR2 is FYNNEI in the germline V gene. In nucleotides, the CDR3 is TGTGCCAGCAATGTCGGGTTCAATCAGCCCCAGCATTTT. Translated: CASNVGFNQPQHF. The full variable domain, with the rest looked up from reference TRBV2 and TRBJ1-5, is EPEVTQTPSHQVTQMGQEVILRCVPISNHLYFYWYRQILGQKVEFLVSFYNNEISEKSEIFDDQFSVERPDGSNFTLKIRSTKLEDSAMYFCASNVGFNQPQHFGDGTRLSIL.

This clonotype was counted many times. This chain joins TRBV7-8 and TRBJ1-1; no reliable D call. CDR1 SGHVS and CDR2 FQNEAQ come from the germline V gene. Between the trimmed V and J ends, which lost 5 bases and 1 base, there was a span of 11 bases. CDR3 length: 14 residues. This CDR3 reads CASSQRPRNTEAFF. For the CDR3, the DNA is TGTGCCAGCAGCCAAAGACCAAGGAACACTGAAGCTTTCTTT.

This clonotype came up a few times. CDR3 amino acids: CASSIGRDALHF. The CDR3 nucleotides read TGTGCCAGCAGTATCGGGAGGGACGCCCTCCACTTT. V is TRBV27 and J is TRBJ1-6; D possibly corresponds to TRBD1 (5 bases). From germline, CDR1 is MNHEY and CDR2 SMNVEV (reference sequence). The CDR3 runs to 12 residues. Deletions cut 5 bases from V and 14 bases from J, with 13 bases between.

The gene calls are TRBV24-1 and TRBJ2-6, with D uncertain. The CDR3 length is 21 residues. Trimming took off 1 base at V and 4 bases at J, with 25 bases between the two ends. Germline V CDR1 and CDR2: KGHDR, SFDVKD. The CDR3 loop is CATSDFIPEDGRALGANVLTF. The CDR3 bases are TGTGCCACCAGTGATTTTATCCCCGAGGACGGCAGAGCTCTGGGGGCCAACGTCCTGACTTTC.

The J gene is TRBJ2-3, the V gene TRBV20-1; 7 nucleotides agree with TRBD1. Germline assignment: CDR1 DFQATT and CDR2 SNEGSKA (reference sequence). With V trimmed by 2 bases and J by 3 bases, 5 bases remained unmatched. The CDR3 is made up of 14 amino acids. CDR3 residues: CSARYRGETDTQYF. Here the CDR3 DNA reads TGCAGTGCTAGATACAGGGGTGAGACAGATACGCAGTATTTT.

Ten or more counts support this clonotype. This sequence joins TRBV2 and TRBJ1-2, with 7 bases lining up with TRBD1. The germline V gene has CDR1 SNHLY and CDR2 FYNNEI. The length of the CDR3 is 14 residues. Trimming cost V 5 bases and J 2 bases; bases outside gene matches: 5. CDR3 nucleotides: TGTGCCAGCAGTCGACAGGGAGTCAACTATGGCTACACCTTC. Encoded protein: CASSRQGVNYGYTF.

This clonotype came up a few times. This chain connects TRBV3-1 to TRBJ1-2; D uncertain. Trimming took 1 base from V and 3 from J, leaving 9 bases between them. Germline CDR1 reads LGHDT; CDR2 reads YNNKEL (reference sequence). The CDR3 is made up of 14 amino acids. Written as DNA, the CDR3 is TGTGCCAGCAGCCAAGGGCTGGAGTACTATGGCTACACCTTC. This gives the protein CASSQGLEYYGYTF.

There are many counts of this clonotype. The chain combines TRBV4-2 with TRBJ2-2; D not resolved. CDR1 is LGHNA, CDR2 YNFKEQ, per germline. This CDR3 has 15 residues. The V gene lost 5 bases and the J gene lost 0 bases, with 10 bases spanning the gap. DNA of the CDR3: TGTGCCAGCAGCGAGCACAGCTCGAACACCGGGGAGCTGTTTTTT. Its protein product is CASSEHSSNTGELFF.

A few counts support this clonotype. This CDR3 is CSARGTRHTYEQYF. The CDR3 coding sequence is TGCAGTGCTAGAGGAACTAGGCACACCTACGAGCAGTACTTC. This chain links TRBV20-1 with TRBJ2-7; the D gene is possibly TRBD2 (5 bases). V was shortened by 1 base and J by 2 bases, with 12 bases between the two germline ends. Germline values: CDR1 DFQATT, CDR2 SNEGSKA (reference sequence). The CDR3 sequence is 14 residues long.

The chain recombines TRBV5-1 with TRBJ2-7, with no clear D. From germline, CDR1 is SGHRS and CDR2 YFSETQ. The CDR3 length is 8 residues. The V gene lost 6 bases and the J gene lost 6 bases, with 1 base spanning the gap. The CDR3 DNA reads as TGCGCCAGCATCGAGCAGTACTTC. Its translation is CASIEQYF.

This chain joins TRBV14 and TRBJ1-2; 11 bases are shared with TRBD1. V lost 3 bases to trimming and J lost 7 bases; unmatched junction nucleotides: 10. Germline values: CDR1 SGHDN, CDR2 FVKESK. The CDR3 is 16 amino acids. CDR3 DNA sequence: TGTGCCAGCAGCCAGGACAGGGGGCGAGGTAGTATTGGCTACACCTTC. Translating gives CASSQDRGRGSIGYTF.

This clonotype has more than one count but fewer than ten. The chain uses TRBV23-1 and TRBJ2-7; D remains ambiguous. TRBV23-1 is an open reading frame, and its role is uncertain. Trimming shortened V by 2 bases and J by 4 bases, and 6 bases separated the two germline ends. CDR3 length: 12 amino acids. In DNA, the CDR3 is TGCGCCAGCAGTCAACCTAGTTACGAGCAGTACTTC. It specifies CASSQPSYEQYF.

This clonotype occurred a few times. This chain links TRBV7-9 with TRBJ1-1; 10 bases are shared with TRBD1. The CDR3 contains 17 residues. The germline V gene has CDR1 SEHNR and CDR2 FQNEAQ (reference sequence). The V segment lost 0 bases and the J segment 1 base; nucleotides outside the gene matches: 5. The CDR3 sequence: CASSLALTGGANTEAFF. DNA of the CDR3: TGTGCCAGCAGCTTAGCGCTGACAGGGGGCGCGAACACTGAAGCTTTCTTT.

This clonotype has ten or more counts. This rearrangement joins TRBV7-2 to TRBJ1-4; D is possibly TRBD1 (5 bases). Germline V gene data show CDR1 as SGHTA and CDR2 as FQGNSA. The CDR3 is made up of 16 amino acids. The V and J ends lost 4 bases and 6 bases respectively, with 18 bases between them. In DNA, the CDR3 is TGTGCCAGCAGCTCGTTCCCCAGGGCTAAGCATGAAAAACTGTTTTTT. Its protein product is CASSSFPRAKHEKLFF.

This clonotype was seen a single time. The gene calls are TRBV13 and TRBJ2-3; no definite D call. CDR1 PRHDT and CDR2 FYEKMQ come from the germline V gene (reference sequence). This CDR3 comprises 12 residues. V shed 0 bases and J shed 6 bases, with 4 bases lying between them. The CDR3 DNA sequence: TGTGCCAGCAGCTTAGGTTCGGATACGCAGTATTTT. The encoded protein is CASSLGSDTQYF.

The CDR3, as DNA: TGTGCCAGCAGTCCCTGGGGGGGGCGAGCCAAAAACATTCAGTACTTC. Encoded protein: CASSPWGGRAKNIQYF. The V gene is TRBV6-5, the J gene TRBJ2-4; a possible D gene is TRBD2 (7 bases). Germline V gene sequence: CDR1 MNHEY, CDR2 SVGAGI. The CDR3 is made up of 16 amino acids. The ends were cut back, 5 bases at V and 0 bases at J, with 14 bases in the middle.

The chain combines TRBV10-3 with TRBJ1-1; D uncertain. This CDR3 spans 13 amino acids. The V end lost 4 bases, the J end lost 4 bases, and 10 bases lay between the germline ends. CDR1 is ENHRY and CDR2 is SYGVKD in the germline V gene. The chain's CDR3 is CAISVLTGTEAFF. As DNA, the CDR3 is TGTGCCATCAGTGTACTGACGGGCACTGAAGCTTTCTTT.